This T cell receptor beta chain was documented in a study of T cell responses to AZD1222 COVID-19 vaccine. TCRdb's table, derived via immunoSEQ multiplex PCR, lists solely in-frame clones and lacks some. The data show 150,000 to 200,000 clones, 80% to 95% seen once. The V end was cut by 8 bases, the J end by 2 bases, with 4 bases between. The CDR3 spans 11 residues. The germline V gene encodes CDR1 KGHDR and CDR2 SFDVKD. Study conclusions and caveats: Baseline seropositives among AZD1222 recipients totaled only 5 or 6. Every sample of the repertoires postdated the peak T cell response.

This clone showed up just once. Its antigen is currently unknown. This sequence was found in an adult who received the AZD1222 COVID-19 vaccine. The chain uses TRBV24-1 and TRBJ2-3, with D unclear. The input for sequencing was peripheral blood, taken 28 days after the second AZD1222 dose. The DNA for the CDR3 is TGTGCCACCACTGACACAGATACGCAGTATTTT. It translates to CATTDTDTQYF.